These 28 T cell receptor beta chains were sequenced from one sample in a study of T cell responses to AZD1222 COVID-19 vaccine (dated by TCRdb to about 2021). Library creation used the immunoSEQ multiplex PCR assay. Here the immuneACCESS table is served through TCRdb, limited to in-frame sequences with V and J called. Missing clones are a known gap in these copies; in checked studies unresolved V genes cover under half, and the rest lacks a known reason. The sample contains more than 110,000 clones, 70% to 90% of them found a single time. The ten top clones hold roughly 6% of the sample. The time point label here, explained by the study, means: baseline before first vaccination. Sample: peripheral blood, taken on day 0 of AZD1222 vaccination. These receptors originate from an adult in good health.

About this clone: This sample also contains other DNA sequences that code for the same CDR3. This sequence joins TRBV3-1 (or the pseudogene TRBV3-2) and TRBJ2-3; unclear D gene. Germline CDR1 reads LGHDT; CDR2 reads YNNKEL (reference sequence). This CDR3 has 18 residues. The germline V and J ends were trimmed by 4 bases and 0 bases, with 20 bases remaining between them. The CDR3, as DNA: TGTGCCAGCAGCCGCTTGGCCGGAGCGCCTACTAGCACAGATACGCAGTATTTT. Translation gives CASSRLAGAPTSTDTQYF.

CDR3 nucleotide sequence: TGTGCCAGCAGCCTAAGACAGATTAATGAAAAACTGTTTTTT. Amino acids: CASSLRQINEKLFF. The rearrangement uses TRBV3-1 (or the pseudogene TRBV3-2) and TRBJ1-4, with D possibly being TRBD1 (5 bases). In germline, CDR1 is LGHDT, CDR2 YNNKEL (reference sequence). The CDR3 totals 14 residues. V was shortened by 4 bases and J by 4 bases, with 10 bases between the two germline ends.

This chain links TRBV7-2 with TRBJ1-3; D unclear. Trimming left V 1 base short and J 2 bases short, with 15 bases between. CDR1 and CDR2 (germline): SGHTA, FQGNSA. CDR3 length: 17 amino acids. The CDR3 region is CASSLVAGLATGNTIYF. The CDR3 DNA follows: TGTGCCAGCAGCTTAGTCGCAGGACTAGCCACTGGAAACACCATATATTTT.

This chain joins TRBV2 and TRBJ2-5; D gene unclear. The germline V and J ends were trimmed by 4 bases and 2 bases, with 14 bases remaining between them. Germline values: CDR1 SNHLY, CDR2 FYNNEI. This CDR3 is built from 15 residues. In nucleotides, the CDR3 is TGTGCCAGCAGTGTAAAGGTTAGGGCTCAAGAGACCCAGTACTTC. Its translation: CASSVKVRAQETQYF.

The chain couples TRBV24-1 to TRBJ2-7; D gene unclear. The CDR3 totals 13 residues. V was trimmed by 6 bases and J by 2 bases, leaving 10 bases between them. In germline, CDR1 is KGHDR, CDR2 SFDVKD. CDR3 region: CATSHGETYEQYF. In nucleotides, the CDR3 is TGTGCCACCAGTCACGGAGAGACCTACGAGCAGTACTTC.

The chain recombines TRBV7-2 with TRBJ1-5; TRBD1 is a possible D gene (6 bases). Germline assignment: CDR1 SGHTA and CDR2 FQGNSA. Trimming took 5 bases from V and 3 from J, leaving 11 bases between them. CDR3 length: 14 residues. CDR3 bases: TGTGCCAGCAGCCCCCGACAGGTCAATCAGCCCCAGCATTTT. Residues: CASSPRQVNQPQHF.

The chain combines TRBV21-1 with TRBJ2-1; no check of the table's D call, TRBD2, against the DNA was made. TRBV21-1 is a documented pseudogene. This CDR3 comprises 15 residues. The CDR3 DNA sequence: TGTGCCAGCATCCAGGACTGCGAACCAACCAATGAGCAGTTCTTC. Translation gives CASIQDCEPTNEQFF.

This clone was seen a few times. The chain employs TRBV19 and TRBJ1-2; unclear D gene. Trimming took 1 base from V and 2 from J, leaving 11 bases between them. The CDR3 length is 15 residues. Germline V CDR1 and CDR2: LNHDA, SQIVND (reference sequence). The CDR3 reads CASSIARRSNYGYTF. DNA of the CDR3: TGTGCCAGTAGTATAGCCCGTCGAAGCAACTATGGCTACACCTTC.

The chain couples TRBV30 to TRBJ1-3; no reliable D call. The V end lost 0 bases, the J end lost 0 bases, and 9 bases lay between the germline ends. The CDR3 covers 15 residues. Germline values: CDR1 GTSNPN, CDR2 SVGIG (reference sequence). The CDR3 coding sequence is TGTGCCTGGAGTGTGGGCAGCTTCTCTGGAAACACCATATATTTT. Its translation: CAWSVGSFSGNTIYF.

J is TRBJ2-5 and V is TRBV29-1, with 12 positions matching TRBD2. V lost 8 bases to trimming and J lost 7 bases; unmatched junction nucleotides: 8. Germline V lookup: CDR1 SQVTM, CDR2 ANQGSEA. This CDR3 is 13 amino acids long. For the CDR3, the DNA is TGCAGCTCGAGACTAGCGGGAGTCGGGACCCAGTACTTC. This encodes CSSRLAGVGTQYF.

This chain links TRBV27 with TRBJ1-2; D not certain. There are 14 residues in the CDR3. The germline V gene has CDR1 MNHEY and CDR2 SMNVEV (reference sequence). Trimming removed 4 bases from V and 6 bases from J, with 15 bases in between. The CDR3 DNA sequence: TGTGCCAGCAGTTCTGGCAGTCTTGGGCATGGCTACACCTTC. It specifies CASSSGSLGHGYTF.

This clone has only one observation. This sequence joins TRBV5-1 and TRBJ2-3; the D gene could be TRBD1 or TRBD2 (6 bases each). Trimming left V 6 bases short and J 0 bases short, with 17 bases between. Germline CDR1 and CDR2: SGHRS and YFSETQ. The CDR3 is 16 residues long. CDR3 sequence reads: CASTQTTGTSTDTQYF. The CDR3 bases are TGCGCCAGCACCCAGACAACAGGGACTAGCACAGATACGCAGTATTTT. Together with reference TRBV5-1 and TRBJ2-3, the CDR3 gives the full variable domain: KAGVTQTPRYLIKTRGQQVTLSCSPISGHRSVSWYQQTPGQGLQFLFEYFSETQRNKGNFPGRFSGRQFSNSRSEMNVSTLELGDSALYLCASTQTTGTSTDTQYFGPGTRLTVL.

This clone was seen more than once but under ten times. In DNA form, the CDR3 reads TGTGCCAGCAGCTCCCACAGGGCCGGGGAGCTGTTTTTT. The encoded protein is CASSSHRAGELFF. The J gene is TRBJ2-2, the V gene TRBV5-6; D is possibly TRBD1 (6 bases). The CDR3 length is 13 residues. The V and J ends lost 3 bases and 6 bases respectively, with 9 bases between them. Germline values: CDR1 SGHDT, CDR2 YYEEEE.

This chain joins TRBV19 and TRBJ1-1; 7 positions agree with TRBD1. This CDR3 has 15 amino acids. V was pared by 5 bases and J by 0 bases, with 6 bases of the junction left unmatched. Germline CDR1 is LNHDA and CDR2 is SQIVND (reference sequence). The CDR3 is CASSPTTGLNTEAFF. In DNA, the CDR3 is TGTGCCAGTAGTCCGACGACAGGGTTGAACACTGAAGCTTTCTTT.

The count of this clone is one. This chain links TRBV7-9 with TRBJ1-2, with 8 bases identical to TRBD1. The junction had 13 bases not matched to a gene; V was cut back by 4 bases and J by 6 bases. Germline V lookup: CDR1 SEHNR, CDR2 FQNEAQ (reference sequence). The CDR3 runs to 16 residues. The CDR3 loop is CASSYLGQAYPDGYTF. CDR3 coding DNA: TGTGCCAGCAGCTACTTGGGACAGGCGTACCCGGATGGCTACACCTTC.

The chain has TRBV10-3 and TRBJ2-7, with 7 nucleotides matching TRBD2. There are 15 residues in the CDR3. The V and J ends lost 3 bases and 3 bases, in that order; junction bases with no gene match: 8. The V gene's germline CDR1 is ENHRY and CDR2 SYGVKD. The CDR3 is CAISDIAGSFYEQYF. CDR3 nucleotides: TGTGCCATCAGTGATATAGCGGGCTCCTTCTACGAGCAGTACTTC.

The chain's CDR3 is CASSLGQGENQPQHF. The CDR3 nucleotides are TGTGCCAGTAGTTTGGGGCAGGGGGAAAATCAGCCCCAGCATTTT. This chain uses TRBV19 with TRBJ1-5, with 7 bases identical to TRBD1. J was trimmed by 4 bases and V by 5 bases; bases with no gene match: 8. The CDR3 spans 15 residues. The V gene's germline CDR1 is LNHDA and CDR2 SQIVND (reference sequence). Full variable domain (outside the CDR3, taken from reference TRBV19 and TRBJ1-5): DGGITQSPKYLFRKEGQNVTLSCEQNLNHDAMYWYRQDPGQGLRLIYYSQIVNDFQKGDIAEGYSVSREKKESFPLTVTSAQKNPTAFYLCASSLGQGENQPQHFGDGTRLSIL.

The genes are TRBV19 and TRBJ2-3; 8 nucleotides line up with TRBD1. The V segment lost 8 bases and the J segment 4 bases; nucleotides outside the gene matches: 20. There are 18 residues in the CDR3. Germline values: CDR1 LNHDA, CDR2 SQIVND (reference sequence). The chain's CDR3 is CASPGEAFRGQVADTQYF. CDR3 DNA: TGTGCCAGTCCGGGAGAGGCCTTCAGGGGGCAGGTCGCAGATACGCAGTATTTT.

The genes are TRBV24-1 and TRBJ1-2; D might be TRBD1 (6 bases). V was cut by 3 bases and J by 4 bases, with 11 bases left in between. This CDR3 is 14 amino acids long. Per germline, CDR1 KGHDR and CDR2 SFDVKD. The CDR3 sequence: CATSDEGGAYGYTF. CDR3 in DNA: TGTGCCACCAGTGATGAGGGGGGAGCCTATGGCTACACCTTC.

The CDR3 DNA follows: TGTGCCAGCAGCTTAGCGCGGAACATGAACACTGAAGCTTTCTTT. This sequence encodes CASSLARNMNTEAFF. V and J are TRBV11-2 and TRBJ1-1; unclear D gene. The CDR3 has 15 residues. Looked up from germline, CDR1 is SGHAT and CDR2 is FQNNGV. The V end was cut by 1 base, the J end by 0 bases, with 9 bases between.

V and J are TRBV7-9 and TRBJ1-2; D might be TRBD1 (5 bases). The CDR3 loop spans 16 amino acids. V gave up 0 bases and J gave up 0 bases, with 11 bases separating them. Germline V gives CDR1 SEHNR, CDR2 FQNEAQ (reference sequence). The CDR3 region has the DNA TGTGCCAGCAGCTTAGCGGGGACGGAAGCTAACTATGGCTACACCTTC. Encoded protein: CASSLAGTEANYGYTF. The full variable domain, with the rest looked up from reference TRBV7-9 and TRBJ1-2, is DTGVSQNPRHKITKRGQNVTFRCDPISEHNRLYWYRQTLGQGPEFLTYFQNEAQLEKSRLLSDRFSAERPKGSFSTLEIQRTEQGDSAMYLCASSLAGTEANYGYTFGSGTRLTVV.

This sequence joins TRBV4-2 and TRBJ2-1, with 7 bases fitting TRBD2. The CDR3 is 15 amino acids. Germline V gene sequence: CDR1 LGHNA, CDR2 YNFKEQ. V trimming: 3 bases; J trimming: 8 bases; junction bases outside the gene matches: 10. The CDR3 region has the DNA TGTGCCAGCAGCCACTACGGCGGGAGTGGGGATGAGCAGTTCTTC. Translated: CASSHYGGSGDEQFF.

The chain joins TRBV5-4 to TRBJ2-5; 11 nucleotides align to TRBD1. Germline CDR1 and CDR2: SGHNT and YYREEE (reference sequence). The CDR3 sequence is 16 residues long. Trimming took 4 bases from V and 2 from J; bases not matched to a gene: 7. The CDR3 is CASSGRTGGRQETQYF. The CDR3 DNA sequence: TGTGCCAGCAGCGGACGGACAGGGGGCCGTCAAGAGACCCAGTACTTC.

This sequence joins TRBV18 and TRBJ1-3; TRBD1 agrees at 7 bases. Germline lookup yields CDR1 KGHSH and CDR2 LQKENI. The CDR3 contains 15 residues. Germline trimming cut 2 bases from V and 1 base from J; bases unmatched to any gene: 2. CDR3 nucleotides: TGTGCCAGCTCACCAACGACAGGGTCTGGAAACACCATATATTTT. It translates to CASSPTTGSGNTIYF.

This chain links TRBV2 with TRBJ1-1; no definite D call. This CDR3 spans 11 amino acids. Trimming stripped 3 bases from V and 6 bases from J, with 5 bases between. Germline loops: CDR1 SNHLY, CDR2 FYNNEI. The chain's CDR3 is CASSDRPEAFF. CDR3 DNA sequence: TGTGCCAGCAGTGATAGACCTGAAGCTTTCTTT.

The chain is built from TRBV5-1 and TRBJ1-2; maybe TRBD1 (5 bases). The CDR3 runs 15 residues. The V and J ends lost 3 bases and 8 bases respectively, with 20 bases between them. Per germline, CDR1 SGHRS and CDR2 YFSETQ. This CDR3 reads CASSSLSGTAGGYTF. For the CDR3, the DNA is TGCGCCAGCAGCTCCCTGTCCGGGACCGCAGGCGGCTACACCTTC.

The CDR3 DNA is TGTGCCAGCAATTCTCTCGGACAGGGGGCTGGCTATGGCTACACCTTC. Protein product: CASNSLGQGAGYGYTF. The chain links TRBV28 to TRBJ1-2; 11 bases are a match to TRBD1. The J segment lost 4 bases and the V segment lost 7 bases, leaving 11 bases of the junction unmatched. The CDR3 length is 16 residues. Germline values: CDR1 MDHEN, CDR2 SYDVKM.

The genes are TRBV30 and TRBJ1-1; D is unclear. In germline, CDR1 is GTSNPN, CDR2 SVGIG (reference sequence). V was trimmed by 4 bases and J by 5 bases, leaving 14 bases between them. The length of the CDR3 is 13 residues. The CDR3 sequence: CAWIEPPPTEAFF. CDR3 in DNA: TGTGCCTGGATAGAACCGCCCCCTACTGAAGCTTTCTTT.